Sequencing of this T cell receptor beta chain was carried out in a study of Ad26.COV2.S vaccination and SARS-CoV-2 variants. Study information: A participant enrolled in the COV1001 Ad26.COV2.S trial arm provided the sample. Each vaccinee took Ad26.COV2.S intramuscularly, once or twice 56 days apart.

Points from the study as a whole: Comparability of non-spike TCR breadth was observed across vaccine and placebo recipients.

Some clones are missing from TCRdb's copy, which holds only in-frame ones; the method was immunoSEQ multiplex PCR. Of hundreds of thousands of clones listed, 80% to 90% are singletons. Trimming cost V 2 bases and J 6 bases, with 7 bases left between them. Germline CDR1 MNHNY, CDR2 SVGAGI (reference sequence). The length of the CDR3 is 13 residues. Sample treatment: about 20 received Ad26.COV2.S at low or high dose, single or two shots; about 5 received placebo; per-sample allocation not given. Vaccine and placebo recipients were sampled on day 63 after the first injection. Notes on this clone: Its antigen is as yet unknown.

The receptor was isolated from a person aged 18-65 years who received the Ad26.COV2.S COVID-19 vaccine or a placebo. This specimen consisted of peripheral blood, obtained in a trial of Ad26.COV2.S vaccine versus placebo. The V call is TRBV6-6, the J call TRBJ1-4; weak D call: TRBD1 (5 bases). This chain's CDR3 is CASSYPGHEKLFF. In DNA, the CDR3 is TGTGCCAGCAGTTACCCGGGGCATGAAAAACTGTTTTTT.